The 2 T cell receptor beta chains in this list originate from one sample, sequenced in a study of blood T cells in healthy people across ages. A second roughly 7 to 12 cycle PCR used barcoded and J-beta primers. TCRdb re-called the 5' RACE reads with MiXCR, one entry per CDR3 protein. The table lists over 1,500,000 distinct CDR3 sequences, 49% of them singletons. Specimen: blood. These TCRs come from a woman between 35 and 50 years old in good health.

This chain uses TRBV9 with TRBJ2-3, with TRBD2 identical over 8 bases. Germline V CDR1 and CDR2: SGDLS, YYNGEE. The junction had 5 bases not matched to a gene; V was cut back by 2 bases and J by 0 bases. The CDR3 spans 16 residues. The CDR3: CASSVEPGGSTDTQYF. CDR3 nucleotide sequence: TGTGCCAGCAGCGTTGAACCGGGGGGGAGCACAGATACGCAGTATTTT.

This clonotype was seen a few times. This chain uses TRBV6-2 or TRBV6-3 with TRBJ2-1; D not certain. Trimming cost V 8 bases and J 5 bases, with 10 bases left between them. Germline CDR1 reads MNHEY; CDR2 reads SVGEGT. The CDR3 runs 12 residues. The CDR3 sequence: CASRPLHNEQFF. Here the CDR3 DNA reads TGTGCCAGCCGACCCCTACACAATGAGCAGTTCTTC.